The TCR beta chain under discussion was sequenced for a study of T-cell memory formation after mild COVID-19. The CDR3 is 15 amino acids. Germline-derived CDR1 and CDR2 are KGHSH and LQKENI. Deletions cut 1 base from V and 5 bases from J, with 14 bases between. Points from the study as a whole: Some responding clones appeared in pre-infection memory, suggesting cross-reactive memory joined. Day 15 to 85 contractors were CD4/CD8 balanced; later expanders leaned CD4+. Clones which contracted sat mainly in CM and EM if CD4+, and in EMRA if CD8+.

Worth noting for this clonotype: Its matching antigen is unknown.

5'RACE primed at constant segments yielded TCR alpha and TCR beta cDNA libraries bearing sample barcodes and UMIs. Using its own MiXCR run on the 5' RACE reads, TCRdb lists one record per CDR3 protein. The data show some 150,000 distinct CDR3 sequences, about 6% seen once. Input material: PBMCs or a T cell subset sorted from them (not recorded which). This clonotype was obtained from an adult woman who had mild COVID-19 (a few samples of this study predate the infection). Cell type and time point are not known. The V call is TRBV18, the J call TRBJ2-5, with D perhaps TRBD2 (6 bases). The CDR3 protein is CASSPLRGDAETQYF. CDR3 sequence (DNA): TGTGCCAGCTCACCACTCCGCGGGGATGCGGAGACCCAGTACTTC. The variable domain in full, with the rest retrieved from reference TRBV18 and TRBJ2-5, is NAGVMQNPRHLVRRRGQEARLRCSPMKGHSHVYWYRQLPEEGLKFMVYLQKENIIDESGMPKERFSAEFPKEGPSILRIQQVVRGDSAAYFCASSPLRGDAETQYFGPGTRLLVL.